The text below deals with one T cell receptor beta chain. Its antigen is undetermined. The data were obtained in a study of cytotoxic CD8 clonotypes in ibrutinib-treated CLL. Study results and caveats: Treatment saw public clonotypes, which were uncommon, either contract or stay stable. An increase in clonality occurred at ibrutinib response, followed by a return toward baseline at progression.

Profiled with immunoSEQ multiplex PCR; TCRdb holds only in-frame clones, not every one. The data show 330,000 or so clones, roughly 67% seen once. Germline V lookup: CDR1 MDHEN, CDR2 SYDVKM. Trimming removed 4 bases from V and 0 bases from J; junction bases left unmatched: 6. This CDR3 region has 16 residues. This chain uses TRBV28 with TRBJ2-3; 8 positions agree with TRBD2. The starting material was PBMCs, obtained after 36 months of ibrutinib treatment. This TCR came from a human donor with chronic lymphocytic leukemia. CDR3 residues: CASSWAGGRSTDTQYF. CDR3 bases: TGTGCCAGCAGTTGGGCGGGGGGCAGGAGCACAGATACGCAGTATTTT.